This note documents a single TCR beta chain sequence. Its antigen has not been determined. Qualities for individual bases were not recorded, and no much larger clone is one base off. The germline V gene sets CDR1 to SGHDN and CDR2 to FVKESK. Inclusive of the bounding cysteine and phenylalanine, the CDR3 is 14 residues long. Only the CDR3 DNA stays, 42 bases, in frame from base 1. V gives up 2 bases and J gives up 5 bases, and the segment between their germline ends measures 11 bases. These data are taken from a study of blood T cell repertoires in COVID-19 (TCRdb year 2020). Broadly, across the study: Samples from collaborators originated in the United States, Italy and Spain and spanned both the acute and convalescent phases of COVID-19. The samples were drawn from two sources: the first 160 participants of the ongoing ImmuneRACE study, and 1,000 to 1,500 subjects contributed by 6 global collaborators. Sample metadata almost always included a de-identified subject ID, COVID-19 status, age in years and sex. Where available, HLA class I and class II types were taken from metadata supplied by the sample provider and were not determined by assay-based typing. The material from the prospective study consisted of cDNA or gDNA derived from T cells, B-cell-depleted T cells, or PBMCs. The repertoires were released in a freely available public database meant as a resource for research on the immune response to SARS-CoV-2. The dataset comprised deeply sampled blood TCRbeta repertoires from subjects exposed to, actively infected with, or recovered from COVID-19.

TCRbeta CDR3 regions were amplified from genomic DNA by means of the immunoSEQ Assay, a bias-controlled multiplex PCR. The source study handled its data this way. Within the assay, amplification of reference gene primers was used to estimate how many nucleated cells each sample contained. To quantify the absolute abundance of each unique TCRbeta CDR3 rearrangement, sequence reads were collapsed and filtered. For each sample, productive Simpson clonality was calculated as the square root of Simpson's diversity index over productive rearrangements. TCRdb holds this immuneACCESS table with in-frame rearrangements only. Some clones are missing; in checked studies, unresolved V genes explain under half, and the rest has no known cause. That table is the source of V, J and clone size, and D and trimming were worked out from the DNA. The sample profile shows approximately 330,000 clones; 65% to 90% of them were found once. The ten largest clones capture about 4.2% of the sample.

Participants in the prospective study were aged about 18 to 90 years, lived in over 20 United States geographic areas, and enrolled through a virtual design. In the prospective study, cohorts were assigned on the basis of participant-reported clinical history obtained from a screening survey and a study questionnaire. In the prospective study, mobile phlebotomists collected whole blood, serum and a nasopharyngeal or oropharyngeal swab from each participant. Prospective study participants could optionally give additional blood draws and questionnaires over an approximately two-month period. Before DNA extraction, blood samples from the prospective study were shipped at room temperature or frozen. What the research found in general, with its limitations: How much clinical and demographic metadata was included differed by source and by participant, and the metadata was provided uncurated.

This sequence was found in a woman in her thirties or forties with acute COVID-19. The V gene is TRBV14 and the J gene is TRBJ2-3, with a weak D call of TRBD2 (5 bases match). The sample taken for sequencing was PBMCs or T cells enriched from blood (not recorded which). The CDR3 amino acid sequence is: CASSQRGELDTQYF. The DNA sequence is TGTGCCAGCAGCCAACGTGGGGAGTTAGATACGCAGTATTTT. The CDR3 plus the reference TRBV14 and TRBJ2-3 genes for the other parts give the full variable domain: EAGVTQFPSHSVIEKGQTVTLRCDPISGHDNLYWYRRVMGKEIKFLLHFVKESKQDESGMPNNRFLAERTGGTYSTLKVQPAELEDSGVYFCASSQRGELDTQYFGPGTRLTVL.